Following are 8 T cell receptor beta chains from one sample sequenced in a study of blood T cell repertoires in COVID-19. TCRdb's table, derived via immunoSEQ multiplex PCR, lists solely in-frame clones and lacks some. The table records under 250,000 clones, roughly 88% of them present only once. Sequencing was performed on peripheral blood. These TCRs come from a woman older than 75 with COVID-19, enrolled during active disease.

The chain recombines TRBV10-1 with TRBJ2-3; 7 bases are shared with TRBD2. Germline-derived CDR1 and CDR2 are WNHNN and SYGVQD (reference sequence). Trimming removed 2 bases from V and 0 bases from J; junction bases left unmatched: 5. The CDR3 spans 16 residues. The chain's CDR3 is CASSEGLAGSTDTQYF. CDR3 in DNA: TGCGCCAGCAGTGAGGGATTAGCGGGCAGCACAGATACGCAGTATTTT.

This chain connects TRBV28 to TRBJ1-3; D perhaps matches TRBD1 (5 bases). This CDR3 has 13 residues. Germline CDR1 is MDHEN and CDR2 is SYDVKM. Trimming took off 7 bases at V and 4 bases at J, with 11 bases between the two ends. The CDR3 loop reads CASTGTAGNTIYF. The CDR3, as DNA: TGTGCCAGCACCGGGACTGCCGGAAACACCATATATTTT. The complete variable domain, with remaining parts taken from reference TRBV28 and TRBJ1-3, reads DVKVTQSSRYLVKRTGEKVFLECVQDMDHENMFWYRQDPGLGLRLIYFSYDVKMKEKGDIPEGYSVSREKKERFSLILESASTNQTSMYLCASTGTAGNTIYFGEGSWLTVV.

The chain carries TRBV4-1 and TRBJ1-4; 11 bases map to TRBD1. The CDR3 is 15 amino acids. Trimming at V came to 4 bases and at J to 8 bases, leaving 6 bases not matched to a gene. Germline V gene lookup returns CDR1 MGHRA and CDR2 YSYEKL. In DNA form, the CDR3 reads TGCGCCAGCAGCCGACCGGGACAGGGGGTAGAAAAACTGTTTTTT. Its protein product is CASSRPGQGVEKLFF.

The chain employs TRBV6-1 and TRBJ2-5; D is unclear. Germline CDR1 and CDR2: MNHNS and SASEGT. The CDR3 is 13 residues long. The ends were cut back, 3 bases at V and 2 bases at J, with 7 bases in the middle. CDR3 protein: CASSELQQETQYF. In DNA form, the CDR3 reads TGTGCCAGCAGTGAGTTACAGCAAGAGACCCAGTACTTC.

This chain connects TRBV5-1 to TRBJ1-6; maybe TRBD1 (5 bases). Looked up from germline, CDR1 is SGHRS and CDR2 is YFSETQ. The CDR3 consists of 15 residues. V lost 4 bases and J lost 7, with 15 bases in between. The CDR3 loop reads CASSINRGTNSPLHF. The DNA for the CDR3 is TGCGCCAGCAGCATCAACCGGGGGACCAATTCACCCCTCCACTTT. Complete variable domain (other parts from reference TRBV5-1 and TRBJ1-6): KAGVTQTPRYLIKTRGQQVTLSCSPISGHRSVSWYQQTPGQGLQFLFEYFSETQRNKGNFPGRFSGRQFSNSRSEMNVSTLELGDSALYLCASSINRGTNSPLHFGNGTRLTVT.

The V and J genes are TRBV7-9 and TRBJ2-3; 8 bases fit TRBD1. Germline CDR1 is SEHNR and CDR2 is FQNEAQ (reference sequence). The CDR3 runs to 15 residues. J gave up 0 bases and V 6 bases, and 5 bases lay outside the gene matches. The CDR3 region has the DNA TGTGCCAGCAGTTACGGACAGGGCAGCACAGATACGCAGTATTTT. Its translation is CASSYGQGSTDTQYF.

J is TRBJ1-2 and V is TRBV4-1, with 10 bases aligning to TRBD1. The CDR3 length is 17 residues. Germline V gene data show CDR1 as MGHRA and CDR2 as YSYEKL. The V segment lost 1 base and the J segment 1 base; nucleotides outside the gene matches: 6. The CDR3 DNA follows: TGCGCCAGCAGCCAAGGACAGGGGGCGCTGGGTAACTATGGCTACACCTTC. This encodes CASSQGQGALGNYGYTF.

The rearrangement links TRBV9 to TRBJ1-3, with 9 bases fitting TRBD1. Germline CDR1 and CDR2: SGDLS and YYNGEE. The CDR3 length is 16 residues. V shed 4 bases, J shed 7 bases, and the junction held 12 bases outside the gene matches. The CDR3 region has the DNA TGTGCCAGCAGCACATACCAGGACAGGGGACGTAACACCATATATTTT. Translation gives CASSTYQDRGRNTIYF.